The clone carrying this T cell receptor (beta chain) came up a few times. Time point described: blood at routine non-recurrence follow-up after resection. TCRdb recomputed calls from the 5' RACE reads with MiXCR, one row per CDR3 protein. The sample yields fewer than 100,000 distinct CDR3 sequences, around 19% seen once. The sample originates from a study of spatial heterogeneity in lung cancer. In the study overall: Patients with untreated early-stage non-small cell lung cancer, numbering some 68, were the donors.

Germline V gene sequence: CDR1 SGHVS, CDR2 FNYEAQ. Trimming removed 5 bases from V and 3 bases from J; junction bases left unmatched: 2. The CDR3 runs to 14 residues. The sample here was PBMCs, taken at follow-up. The TCR originated in a male donor with early-stage non-small cell lung cancer. The chain links TRBV7-6 to TRBJ2-1; 9 bases fit TRBD1. CDR3 in amino acids: CASSMGQGYNEQFF. The CDR3 coding sequence is TGTGCCAGCAGCATGGGACAGGGCTACAATGAGCAGTTCTTC. The variable domain in full, with the rest retrieved from reference TRBV7-6 and TRBJ2-1, is GAGVSQSPRYKVTKRGQDVALRCDPISGHVSLYWYRQALGQGPEFLTYFNYEAQQDKSGLPNDRFSAERPEGSISTLTIQRTEQRDSAMYRCASSMGQGYNEQFFGPGTRLTVL.